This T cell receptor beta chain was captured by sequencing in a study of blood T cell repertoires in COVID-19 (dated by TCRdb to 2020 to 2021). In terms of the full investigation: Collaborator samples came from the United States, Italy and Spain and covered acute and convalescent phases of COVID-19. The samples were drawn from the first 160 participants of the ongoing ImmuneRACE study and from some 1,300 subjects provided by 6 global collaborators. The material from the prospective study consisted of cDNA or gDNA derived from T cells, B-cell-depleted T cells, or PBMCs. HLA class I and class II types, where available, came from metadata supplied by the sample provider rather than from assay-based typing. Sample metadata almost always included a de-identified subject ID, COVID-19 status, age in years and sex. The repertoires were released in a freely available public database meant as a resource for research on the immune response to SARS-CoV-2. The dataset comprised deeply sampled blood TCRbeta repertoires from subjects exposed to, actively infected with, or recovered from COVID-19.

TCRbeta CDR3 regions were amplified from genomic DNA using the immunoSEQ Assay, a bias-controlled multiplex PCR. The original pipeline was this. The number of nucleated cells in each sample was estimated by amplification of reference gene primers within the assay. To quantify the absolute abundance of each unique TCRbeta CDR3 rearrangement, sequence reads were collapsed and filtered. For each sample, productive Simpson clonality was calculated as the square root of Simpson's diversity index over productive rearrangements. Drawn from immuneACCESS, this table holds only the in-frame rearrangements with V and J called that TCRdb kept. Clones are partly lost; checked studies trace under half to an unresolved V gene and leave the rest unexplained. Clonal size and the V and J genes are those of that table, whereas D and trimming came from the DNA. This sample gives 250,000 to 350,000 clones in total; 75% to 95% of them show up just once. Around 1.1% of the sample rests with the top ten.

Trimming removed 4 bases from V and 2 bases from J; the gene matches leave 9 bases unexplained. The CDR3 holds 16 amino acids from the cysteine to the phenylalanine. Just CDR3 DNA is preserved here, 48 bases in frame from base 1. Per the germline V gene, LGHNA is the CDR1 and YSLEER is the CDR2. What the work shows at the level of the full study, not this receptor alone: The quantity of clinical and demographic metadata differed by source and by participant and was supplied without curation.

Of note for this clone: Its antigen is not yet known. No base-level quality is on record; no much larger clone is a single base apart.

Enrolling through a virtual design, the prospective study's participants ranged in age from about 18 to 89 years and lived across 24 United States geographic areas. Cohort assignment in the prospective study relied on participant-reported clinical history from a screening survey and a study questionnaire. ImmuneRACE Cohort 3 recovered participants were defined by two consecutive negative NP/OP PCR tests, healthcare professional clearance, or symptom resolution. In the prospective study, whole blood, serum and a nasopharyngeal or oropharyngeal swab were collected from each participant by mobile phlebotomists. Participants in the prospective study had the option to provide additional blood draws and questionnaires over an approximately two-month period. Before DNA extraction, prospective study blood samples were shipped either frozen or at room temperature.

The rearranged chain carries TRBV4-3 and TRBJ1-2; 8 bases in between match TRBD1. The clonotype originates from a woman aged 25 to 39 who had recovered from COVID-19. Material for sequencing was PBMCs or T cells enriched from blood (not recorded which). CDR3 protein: CASSPQDRAPNYGYTF. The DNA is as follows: TGCGCCAGCAGCCCCCAGGACAGGGCGCCGAACTATGGCTACACCTTC.